This T cell receptor (beta chain) was observed in a study of shared clonotypes between healthy human individuals. The germline gives CDR1 SGHTA, CDR2 FQGTGA. V lost 4 bases, J lost 0 bases, and 16 bases lay in between. The CDR3 runs 18 residues. In the CD4+ fraction, cells were divided into CD45RA+ naive and CD45RA-negative memory subsets. This clone is a singleton in its sample. In the original workflow: ImmunoSEQ junction-only sequences lacked quality scores, so their filtering differed. Here immunoSEQ multiplex PCR was the method, and the copy in TCRdb shows in-frame clones only, minus some. That table gives V, J and clone size, and the DNA gave D and trimming. The sample includes approximately 1,500,000 clones, around 97% seen only once; the top ten take roughly 1.1%.

The chain uses TRBV7-3 and TRBJ2-6; D possibly corresponds to TRBD1 (5 bases). The sequence was collected from a man between 25 and 39 years old in good health. Sequenced: naive CD4+ T cells sorted from blood. As for subset: CD45RA+ positively selected. The DNA for the CDR3 is TGTGCCAGCAGCTCTCGTGCAGGGTGGCGCTCTGGGGCCAACGTCCTGACTTTC. It specifies CASSSRAGWRSGANVLTF.